The 18 T cell receptor beta chains listed next were all sequenced from one sample in a study of CD8 T cells in ankylosing spondylitis. MiXCR, run by TCRdb on the 5' RACE reads, gives a single entry per CDR3 protein. The table includes roughly 180,000 distinct CDR3 sequences, 10% to 15% detected once. The sample consisted of blood, either unsorted or a sorted T cell fraction (not recorded which). These receptors were taken from a female donor with ankylosing spondylitis or in good health (not recorded which).

This clonotype was seen repeatedly, ten times or more. The CDR3 DNA reads as TGCAGTGCCCGGCCCTCGTGGGGACTAGCCAATGAGCAGTTCTTC. Amino acid sequence: CSARPSWGLANEQFF. This chain links TRBV20-1 with TRBJ2-1, with TRBD2 matching over 9 bases. The CDR3 is 15 residues long. V was clipped by 6 bases and J by 6 bases; unmatched bases: 12. Germline V gives CDR1 DFQATT, CDR2 SNEGSKA (reference sequence).

A few counts support this clonotype. CDR3 nucleotide sequence: TGTGCCAGCAGCTTAGCCCCCCCCAGGGTTAGGACCGGGGAGCTGTTTTTT. It is translated as CASSLAPPRVRTGELFF. The rearrangement joins TRBV7-2 to TRBJ2-2, with D perhaps TRBD1 (5 bases). Germline CDR1 SGHTA, CDR2 FQGNSA. This CDR3 is 17 amino acids long. The ends were cut back, 0 bases at V and 5 bases at J, with 16 bases in the middle.

Of note for this clonotype: This may arise from a read error, as a much more abundant clone is one base away. This rearrangement joins TRBV12-3 or TRBV12-4 to TRBJ1-1; weak D call: TRBD1 (6 bases). CDR3 size: 15 residues. CDR3 in DNA: TGTACCAGCACTCCCCAGGGGCAGATGAACACTGAAGCTTTCTTT. Translation gives CTSTPQGQMNTEAFF.

This clonotype occurred many times. V and J are TRBV5-1 and TRBJ1-5; the D is unclear. V was shortened by 2 bases and J by 2 bases, with 11 bases between the two germline ends. The CDR3 has 15 amino acids. Germline V gives CDR1 SGHRS, CDR2 YFSETQ. The CDR3 bases are TGCGCCAGCAGCTTAGGGCCAGACCGCAATCAGCCCCAGCATTTT. Translating gives CASSLGPDRNQPQHF.

The genes are TRBV20-1 and TRBJ2-7; TRBD2 agrees at 13 bases. The CDR3 loop spans 13 amino acids. V was clipped by 6 bases and J by 4 bases; unmatched bases: 3. CDR1 is DFQATT, CDR2 SNEGSKA, per germline (reference sequence). The CDR3 is CSAWTSGGYEQYF. Here the CDR3 DNA reads TGCAGTGCGTGGACTAGCGGGGGATACGAGCAGTACTTC.

This clonotype was detected ten times or more. The rearrangement uses TRBV28 and TRBJ1-2; D not resolved. Germline V lookup: CDR1 MDHEN, CDR2 SYDVKM. The length of the CDR3 is 12 residues. Trimming cost V 4 bases and J 4 bases, with 7 bases left between them. In nucleotides, the CDR3 is TGTGCCAGCAGTTCCTCGGTCTATGGCTACACCTTC. It yields the protein CASSSSVYGYTF.

The chain is built from TRBV27 and TRBJ2-7, with 11 bases matching TRBD1. Unmatched junction bases numbered 3, after V lost 8 bases and J lost 3 bases. Germline lookup yields CDR1 MNHEY and CDR2 SMNVEV (reference sequence). This CDR3 is 13 amino acids long. The chain's CDR3 is CASGGQGGYEQYF. CDR3 in DNA: TGTGCCAGCGGGGGACAGGGGGGCTACGAGCAGTACTTC.

In this sample, this clonotype turned up a few times. The CDR3 nucleotides are TGTGCCAGCAGCCAAACGCAGGGTCAAGAGACCCAGTACTTC. Translation gives CASSQTQGQETQYF. This sequence joins TRBV7-2 and TRBJ2-5, with D possibly TRBD1 on 5 matching bases. V dropped 5 bases and J dropped 2 bases, with 12 bases sitting between them. The CDR3 covers 14 residues. Germline assignment: CDR1 SGHTA and CDR2 FQGNSA.

This clonotype was detected ten times or more. The chain couples TRBV6-1 to TRBJ2-7; TRBD2 matches at 12 bases. This CDR3 is 16 amino acids long. The V gene's germline CDR1 is MNHNS and CDR2 SASEGT. With V trimmed by 3 bases and J by 2 bases, 5 bases remained unmatched. The CDR3 bases are TGTGCCAGCAGTGATAGGGGGACTAGCGGGCCCTACGAGCAGTACTTC. It is translated as CASSDRGTSGPYEQYF.

This clonotype was detected ten times or more. The chain recombines TRBV20-1 with TRBJ2-5, with unresolved D. The CDR3 has 11 amino acids. Per germline, CDR1 DFQATT and CDR2 SNEGSKA (reference sequence). The ends were cut back, 6 bases at V and 5 bases at J, with 10 bases in the middle. The CDR3, as DNA: TGCAGTGCGTTTAATGGGGAGACCCAGTACTTC. Translated: CSAFNGETQYF.

There are a few counts of this clonotype. The chain has TRBV7-6 and TRBJ2-2; no firm D call. CDR1 is SGHVS, CDR2 FNYEAQ, per germline. Deletions cut 5 bases from V and 6 bases from J, with 10 bases between. This CDR3 region has 13 residues. The CDR3 region has the DNA TGTGCCAGCAGCGCCGGACCCTCCGGGGAGCTGTTTTTT. As protein: CASSAGPSGELFF.

This chain joins TRBV12-3 or TRBV12-4 and TRBJ2-4; D uncertain. This CDR3 has 18 amino acids. The V and J ends lost 5 bases and 1 base respectively, with 21 bases between them. The CDR3 region has the DNA TGTGCCAGCAGTAACCCGGTCAACCCCCTGGAGGCCAAAAACATTCAGTACTTC. Translating it yields CASSNPVNPLEAKNIQYF.

V and J are TRBV7-2 and TRBJ2-7, with no clear D. V was shortened by 0 bases and J by 5 bases, with 8 bases between the two germline ends. This CDR3 has 13 amino acids. Germline loops: CDR1 SGHTA, CDR2 FQGNSA. CDR3 sequence reads: CASSLALGDEQYF. CDR3 DNA: TGTGCCAGCAGCTTAGCGCTAGGCGACGAGCAGTACTTC.

This clonotype was seen a handful of times. The J gene is TRBJ1-6, the V gene TRBV30; D unresolved. The CDR3 runs to 18 residues. The ends were cut back, 3 bases at V and 0 bases at J, with 18 bases in the middle. Germline V lookup: CDR1 GTSNPN, CDR2 SVGIG (reference sequence). For the CDR3, the DNA is TGTGCCTGGAGCTCCCGGCGGGTCGGTAGCTCCTATAATTCACCCCTCCACTTT. This codes for CAWSSRRVGSSYNSPLHF.

This clonotype was recorded at least ten times. This chain connects TRBV7-8 to TRBJ1-1; a weak D match, TRBD1 (5 bases). Trimming pared 5 bases from V and 5 bases from J, leaving 12 bases between. Germline loops: CDR1 SGHVS, CDR2 FQNEAQ. The CDR3 is 13 residues long. CDR3 protein: CASSPGRTTEAFF. In nucleotides, the CDR3 is TGTGCCAGCAGCCCGGGCCGGACAACTGAAGCTTTCTTT.

Points on this clonotype: A much larger clone differs from this one at a single base, so this may be a read error. The chain recombines TRBV24-1 with TRBJ2-3; 8 bases are shared with TRBD2. This CDR3 is 15 amino acids long. Germline CDR1 reads KGHDR; CDR2 reads SFDVKD. DNA for the CDR3: TGTGCCGCCAGTGATTTCGCGGGAGGTGGAGATACGCAGTATTTT. Encoded protein: CAASDFAGGGDTQYF.

This clonotype has a count of ten or more. The chain employs TRBV15 and TRBJ1-2; 8 positions agree with TRBD1. The CDR3 spans 16 residues. Germline loops: CDR1 LNHNV, CDR2 YYDKDF (reference sequence). With 0 bases clipped from V and 6 bases from J, the junction kept 9 bases outside the gene matches. This CDR3 is CATSRDQDRVGNGYTF. CDR3 in DNA: TGTGCCACCAGCAGAGATCAGGACAGGGTCGGGAATGGCTACACCTTC.

Concerning this clonotype itself: Given a much more abundant clone one base away, this may be a read error. This sequence joins TRBV25-1 and TRBJ1-1, with a tentative D call TRBD1 (5 bases). The CDR3 is 12 amino acids. Germline values: CDR1 MGHDK, CDR2 SYGVNS. CDR3 in DNA: TGTGTCAGCAGTGGACCAGGGCGAATAGCTTTCTTT. Amino acid sequence: CVSSGPGRIAFF. Full variable domain (missing parts from reference TRBV25-1 and TRBJ1-1): EADIYQTPRYLVIGTGKKITLECSQTMGHDKMYWYQQDPGMELHLIHYSYGVNSTEKGDLSSESTVSRIRTEHFPLTLESARPSHTSQYLCVSSGPGRIAFFGQGTRLTVV.